This T cell receptor (beta chain) originates from a study of blood T cell repertoires in COVID-19. Study background: Both acute and convalescent COVID-19 samples were obtained from the United States, Italy and Spain. Sample material is recorded as cDNA or gDNA derived from T cells, B-cell-depleted T cells, or PBMCs.

Germline CDR1 and CDR2: LNHNV and YYDKDF (reference sequence). There are 15 residues in the CDR3. V lost 1 base and J 0 bases, leaving 7 bases between the germline ends. This clone was seen only once. Methods used by the authors: The assay estimated nucleated cells by amplifying reference gene primers. Clones were read by immunoSEQ multiplex PCR, and TCRdb kept only the in-frame ones, dropping some. Clone size and V and J calls were adopted from that table, with D and trimming inferred from the DNA. Of about 410,000 clones in the sample, 86% were seen once. The clonotype comes from a young woman with active or convalescent COVID-19. Sequencing used peripheral blood. The chain is built from TRBV15 and TRBJ1-3; D is unclear. CDR3: CATSRAGSSGNTIYF. The CDR3 region has the DNA TGTGCCACCAGCAGAGCAGGCAGCTCTGGAAACACCATATATTTT.